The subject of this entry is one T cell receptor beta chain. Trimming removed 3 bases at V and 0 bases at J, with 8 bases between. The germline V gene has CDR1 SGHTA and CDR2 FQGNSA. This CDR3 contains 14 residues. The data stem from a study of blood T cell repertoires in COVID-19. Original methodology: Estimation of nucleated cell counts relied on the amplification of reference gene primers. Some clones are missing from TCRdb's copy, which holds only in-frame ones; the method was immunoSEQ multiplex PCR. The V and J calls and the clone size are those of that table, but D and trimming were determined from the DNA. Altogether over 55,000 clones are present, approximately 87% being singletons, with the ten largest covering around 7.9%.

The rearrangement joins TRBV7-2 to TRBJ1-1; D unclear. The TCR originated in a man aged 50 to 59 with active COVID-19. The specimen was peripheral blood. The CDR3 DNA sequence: TGTGCCAGCAGCTTGCGTGTAGTGAACACTGAAGCTTTCTTT. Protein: CASSLRVVNTEAFF.